This paragraph covers one T cell receptor beta chain sequence. It has no known antigen specificity. Per-base qualities were not stored, and no clone one base away is much larger. Resected bladder lesions that lacked urothelial carcinoma were classed as benign (UC-) specimens. At transurethral resection, specimens of the bladder lesions were collected and then stored at -80C. DNA was isolated from bladder specimens obtained during transurethral resection. This record belongs to a study of T cell repertoires in urothelial bladder cancer (dated by TCRdb to the late 2010s). The study in broad terms: Of the approximately 12 resected lesions, three were clinical stage cT0, three were cTa, three were cT1 and three were cT2 or greater. TCR repertoire clonality in bladder tumors was compared with TCR repertoire clonality in benign bladder inflammation. Around 13 patients with bladder lesions undergoing transurethral resection were identified prospectively. About twelve resected bladder lesions, made up of urothelial carcinoma (UC+) and benign (UC-) specimens, were studied.

The immunoSEQ assay was used to sequence the CDR3 region of the TCR beta chain. The authors processed their data as follows. For each specimen, T-cell fraction, clonal dominance and maximum TCR clone frequency were calculated. The immuneACCESS repertoire file appears here via TCRdb, limited to in-frame rearrangements. These files lack a portion of the clones; in checked studies, under half of the deficit traces to unresolved V genes, and the cause of the others is not known. V and J calls and clone size follow that table, whereas D and trimming were derived from the DNA. A total of under 2,500 clones appear in this sample, approximately 72% of them only once. Roughly 15% of the sample goes to the ten largest clones. Findings and caveats that apply to the study as a whole: In carcinoma specimens a single T-cell clone made up as much as 17% of infiltrating lymphocytes, compared with around 1.8% in benign specimens. Urothelial carcinoma specimens contained fewer T cells than benign specimens, with a median of around 6,000 versus 25,000. The median percentage of tumor infiltrating lymphocytes was about 2% in carcinoma specimens and 12% in benign specimens.

After removal of 3 bases from V and 4 bases from J, the junction retains 11 bases not matched to a gene. Sequences MNHEY (CDR1) and SMNVEV (CDR2) are obtained from the germline V gene (reference sequence). The CDR3 starts with the cysteine, ends with the phenylalanine, and has 16 residues. Of the read, only the CDR3 DNA is kept; its 48 bases are in frame from base 1. Sequenced input: bladder tissue. The chain is encoded by TRBV27 joined to TRBJ1-2; TRBD1 agrees with 7 junctional bases. The sequence came from a human donor with a benign inflammatory bladder lesion. The CDR3 protein: CASSLRRGTAFYGYTF. DNA sequence: TGTGCCAGCAGTTTGCGCCGTGGGACAGCGTTCTATGGCTACACCTTC.